This TCR beta chain appears in the sequencing data of a study of T cells in pancreatic ductal adenocarcinoma. Study-wide results and caveats: Tumor samples had fewer productive templates and around 7.2-fold fewer unique clonotypes than blood. Tumor-versus-blood clonality comparisons may be biased toward lower tumor diversity. The resected cohort was biased toward the minority with early-stage disease. No significant tumor-blood clonality difference; means were about 0.11 and 0.072.

Produced via immunoSEQ multiplex PCR; TCRdb's table is partial and in-frame only. The sample yields about 97,000 clones, nearly 95% seen once. Selected pancreatic ductal adenocarcinoma patients had undergone surgery without neoadjuvant therapy. With regard to this clone: What it binds is unknown.

Germline-derived CDR1 and CDR2 are SGHRS and YFSETQ. V dropped 2 bases and J dropped 0 bases, with 12 bases sitting between them. CDR3 size: 15 residues. Input material: PBMCs. The V and J genes are TRBV5-1 and TRBJ2-7, with D unresolved. The origin of this receptor is a human donor with pancreatic ductal adenocarcinoma. CDR3 protein: CASSLSPESSYEQYF. The CDR3 region has the DNA TGCGCCAGCAGCTTAAGCCCCGAGAGCTCCTACGAGCAGTACTTC.